The 28 T cell receptor beta chains given below trace back to one sample, sequenced in a study of blood T cell repertoires in COVID-19. Libraries were prepared by immunoSEQ multiplex PCR; TCRdb keeps only in-frame clonotypes and omits some of them. The table records tens of thousands of clones, over 70% of them present only once. Sequencing input: peripheral blood. The receptors were sampled from a woman aged 80 or over with active or convalescent COVID-19.

V is TRBV28 and J is TRBJ1-5; 10 nucleotides match TRBD1. Germline CDR1 reads MDHEN; CDR2 reads SYDVKM. The CDR3 spans 18 residues. J gave up 5 bases and V 4 bases, and 14 bases lay outside the gene matches. In DNA form, the CDR3 reads TGTGCCAGCAGTTCAGAGACTGTGGGACAGGGGAGTTATCAGCCCCAGCATTTT. Protein: CASSSETVGQGSYQPQHF.

The chain joins TRBV7-3 to TRBJ1-3; D is unresolved. V shed 11 bases and J shed 0 bases, with 14 bases lying between them. This CDR3 region has 14 residues. CDR1 and CDR2 (germline): SGHTA, FQGTGA. The CDR3 loop reads CAHPPRLSGNTIYF. CDR3 nucleotides: TGTGCCCATCCCCCCAGACTCTCTGGAAACACCATATATTTT.

The J gene is TRBJ2-5, the V gene TRBV30; D not certain. V was trimmed by 4 bases and J by 4 bases, leaving 7 bases between them. This CDR3 contains 11 residues. Per germline, CDR1 GTSNPN and CDR2 SVGIG (reference sequence). CDR3 loop: CAWTHLETQYF. CDR3 DNA sequence: TGTGCCTGGACTCACTTAGAGACCCAGTACTTC.

The chain links TRBV19 to TRBJ1-4, with D perhaps TRBD1 (6 bases). This CDR3 region has 14 residues. V shed 3 bases and J shed 14 bases, with 19 bases lying between them. Germline CDR1 is LNHDA and CDR2 is SQIVND (reference sequence). Here the CDR3 DNA reads TGTGCCAGTAGTATCCGAGGGGGTTTATCGCGGCTGTTTTTT. Translation: CASSIRGGLSRLFF.

The gene calls are TRBV24-1 and TRBJ1-2, with D maybe TRBD1 (6 bases). V lost 2 bases to trimming and J lost 5 bases, with 11 bases between them. CDR3 length: 14 amino acids. Germline CDR1 and CDR2: KGHDR and SFDVKD. The CDR3 reads CATSDSAGEYGYTF. In DNA form, the CDR3 reads TGTGCCACCAGTGATTCGGCAGGGGAGTATGGCTACACCTTC.

The table lists this clone with a count of one. V gene TRBV2 combines with J gene TRBJ1-6; a weak D match, TRBD1 (6 bases). The V gene lost 10 bases and the J gene lost 10 bases, with 17 bases spanning the gap. The CDR3 sequence is 13 residues long. CDR1 and CDR2 (germline): SNHLY, FYNNEI. This CDR3 is CATVGGRNSPLHF. In nucleotides, the CDR3 is TGTGCCACCGTAGGGGGACGTAACTCACCCCTCCACTTT. The entire variable domain, with the rest obtained from reference TRBV2 and TRBJ1-6, is as follows: EPEVTQTPSHQVTQMGQEVILRCVPISNHLYFYWYRQILGQKVEFLVSFYNNEISEKSEIFDDQFSVERPDGSNFTLKIRSTKLEDSAMYFCATVGGRNSPLHFGNGTRLTVT.

This chain uses TRBV19 with TRBJ1-4; tentatively, D is TRBD1 (5 bases). Germline V gene data show CDR1 as LNHDA and CDR2 as SQIVND (reference sequence). With 6 bases removed from V and 14 bases from J, the gap between germline ends came to 25 bases. This CDR3 contains 15 residues. The CDR3 DNA sequence: TGTGCCAGTAGAACCCAGGCTAACCCCACGGGGGGGCTGTTTTTT. It codes for CASRTQANPTGGLFF.

This clone was seen once. The rearrangement uses TRBV9 and TRBJ2-1, with D perhaps TRBD1 (6 bases). The CDR3 loop spans 14 amino acids. The germline CDR1 and CDR2 sequences are SGDLS and YYNGEE. Deletions cut 0 bases from V and 5 bases from J, with 9 bases between. CDR3 amino acids: CASSVAWTDNEQFF. As DNA, the CDR3 is TGTGCCAGCAGCGTAGCTTGGACAGACAATGAGCAGTTCTTC.

This chain joins TRBV28 and TRBJ1-5; TRBD1 matches 8 bases. Germline V CDR1 and CDR2: MDHEN, SYDVKM. J lost 2 bases, V lost 3 bases, and 3 bases had no gene match. The CDR3 loop spans 15 amino acids. The CDR3 DNA reads as TGTGCCAGCAGTTTCACGGGACAGGGCAATCAGCCCCAGCATTTT. As protein: CASSFTGQGNQPQHF.

The chain carries TRBV6-2 or TRBV6-3 and TRBJ1-1, with no clear D. The CDR3 has 12 amino acids. Germline lookup yields CDR1 MNHEY and CDR2 SVGEGT. The V end was cut by 4 bases, the J end by 5 bases, with 8 bases between. The CDR3 reads CASSFTETEAFF. The CDR3, as DNA: TGTGCCAGCAGTTTCACAGAAACTGAAGCTTTCTTT.

This sequence joins TRBV6-6 and TRBJ1-2, with 8 bases aligning to TRBD1. With V trimmed by 5 bases and J by 4 bases, 6 bases remained unmatched. Germline assignment: CDR1 MNHNY and CDR2 SVGAGI (reference sequence). The CDR3 has 14 amino acids. This chain's CDR3 is CASSQWGQVYGYTF. The CDR3 nucleotides read TGTGCCAGCAGTCAATGGGGACAGGTCTATGGCTACACCTTC.

Concerning this clone: The junction and the germline gene differ at one end; a read error may be behind it. The CDR3 DNA is TGTGCTAGCAGCTTAGGGACAGGGACGGGCCAAGAGACCCAGTACTTC. Protein product: CASSLGTGTGQETQYF. The J gene is TRBJ2-5, the V gene TRBV7-7; 9 bases map to TRBD1. Germline V gene lookup returns CDR1 SSHAT and CDR2 FNYEAQ (reference sequence). The CDR3 runs 16 residues.

This chain joins TRBV11-3 and TRBJ2-5; 9 bases line up with TRBD2. This CDR3 spans 15 amino acids. CDR1 is SGHNT, CDR2 YENEEA, per germline. The trim removed 5 bases at V and 5 bases at J, leaving 9 bases unmatched. DNA of the CDR3: TGTGCCAGCAGCCCTGGGGGACTAGCCGGCGAGACCCAGTACTTC. As protein: CASSPGGLAGETQYF.

The chain joins TRBV28 to TRBJ1-1, with 7 positions matching TRBD1. Germline V gene sequence: CDR1 MDHEN, CDR2 SYDVKM. With 6 bases clipped from V and 1 base from J, the junction kept 8 bases outside the gene matches. The CDR3 has 15 amino acids. The CDR3 nucleotides are TGTGCCAGCAGGATGACAGGGAGGTGGAACACTGAAGCTTTCTTT. As protein: CASRMTGRWNTEAFF.

V gene TRBV19 combines with J gene TRBJ2-2; TRBD1 matches at 12 bases. The germline V gene encodes CDR1 LNHDA and CDR2 SQIVND (reference sequence). The CDR3 runs 18 residues. V lost 3 bases to trimming and J lost 1 base; unmatched junction nucleotides: 6. This CDR3 reads CASSMVGTGGVNTGELFF. The CDR3, as DNA: TGTGCCAGTAGTATGGTCGGGACAGGGGGCGTGAACACCGGGGAGCTGTTTTTT. Filled out from reference TRBV19 and TRBJ2-2, the complete variable domain reads DGGITQSPKYLFRKEGQNVTLSCEQNLNHDAMYWYRQDPGQGLRLIYYSQIVNDFQKGDIAEGYSVSREKKESFPLTVTSAQKNPTAFYLCASSMVGTGGVNTGELFFGEGSRLTVL.

The chain has TRBV30 and TRBJ1-1, with a tentative D call TRBD1 (6 bases). The germline V gene has CDR1 GTSNPN and CDR2 SVGIG (reference sequence). CDR3 length: 14 amino acids. Trimming cost V 2 bases and J 1 base, with 11 bases left between them. CDR3 residues: CAWSTGQENTEAFF. The CDR3 nucleotides are TGTGCCTGGAGTACGGGACAAGAGAACACTGAAGCTTTCTTT.

This clone has a single count. The chain joins TRBV4-1 to TRBJ2-1; 9 bases map to TRBD1. The CDR3 is 17 amino acids. Trimming took 0 bases from V and 7 from J; bases not matched to a gene: 10. Looked up from germline, CDR1 is MGHRA and CDR2 is YSYEKL. CDR3 amino acids: CASSQEGSTGGLNEQFF. CDR3 nucleotides: TGCGCCAGCAGCCAAGAGGGGTCCACAGGGGGCTTGAATGAGCAGTTCTTC.

In this sample, this clone turned up a few times. This chain's CDR3 is CASSPSGFYNEQFF. CDR3 bases: TGCGCCAGCAGTCCTAGCGGGTTCTACAATGAGCAGTTCTTC. V usage is TRBV10-1 and J usage is TRBJ2-1, with TRBD2 matching over 8 bases. CDR1 is WNHNN and CDR2 is SYGVQD in the germline V gene (reference sequence). The trim removed 5 bases at V and 3 bases at J, leaving 3 bases unmatched. This CDR3 contains 14 residues.

There are a few counts of this clone. This CDR3 is CASSYSGHTSSYNEQFF. In DNA form, the CDR3 reads TGTGCCAGCAGCTACTCGGGACACACGAGCTCCTACAATGAGCAGTTCTTC. The J gene is TRBJ2-1, the V gene TRBV5-4; tentatively, D is TRBD1 (6 bases). Germline V gene lookup returns CDR1 SGHNT and CDR2 YYREEE (reference sequence). Trimming pared 3 bases from V and 0 bases from J, leaving 16 bases between. The CDR3 loop spans 17 amino acids. Full variable domain (outside the CDR3, taken from reference TRBV5-4 and TRBJ2-1): ETGVTQSPTHLIKTRGQQVTLRCSSQSGHNTVSWYQQALGQGPQFIFQYYREEENGRGNFPPRFSGLQFPNYSSELNVNALELDDSALYLCASSYSGHTSSYNEQFFGPGTRLTVL.

This clone was observed a handful of times. The chain links TRBV9 to TRBJ2-5; 7 bases are shared with TRBD2. Germline loops: CDR1 SGDLS, CDR2 YYNGEE. This CDR3 is 12 amino acids long. Germline trimming cut 5 bases from V and 7 bases from J; bases unmatched to any gene: 5. CDR3 sequence: CASSPGEGTQYF. The CDR3 region has the DNA TGTGCCAGCAGTCCCGGGGAGGGGACCCAGTACTTC.

The chain couples TRBV30 to TRBJ2-7, with TRBD2 as a possible D gene (6 bases). The germline gives CDR1 GTSNPN, CDR2 SVGIG (reference sequence). V was clipped by 5 bases and J by 5 bases, with 13 bases between them. The CDR3 is 12 amino acids. CDR3 in amino acids: CAWAPRGNEQYF. In nucleotides, the CDR3 is TGTGCCTGGGCCCCCCGGGGGAACGAGCAGTACTTC.

The V and J genes are TRBV28 and TRBJ2-2; 7 bases agree with TRBD1. J gave up 6 bases and V 5 bases, and 6 bases lay outside the gene matches. The V gene's germline CDR1 is MDHEN and CDR2 SYDVKM. The CDR3 runs 14 residues. The CDR3 DNA reads TGTGCCAGCAGTACATCAGGGGGTCCCGGGGAGCTGTTTTTT. Protein: CASSTSGGPGELFF.

The V and J genes are TRBV27 and TRBJ2-7; the D gene is possibly TRBD1 (5 bases). The CDR3 sequence is 13 residues long. Germline V gene lookup returns CDR1 MNHEY and CDR2 SMNVEV (reference sequence). Deletions cut 4 bases from V and 2 bases from J, with 9 bases between. CDR3 sequence reads: CASSSHRTYEQYF. The CDR3 DNA sequence: TGTGCCAGCAGTTCCCACAGGACCTACGAGCAGTACTTC.

The genes are TRBV6-5 and TRBJ2-1; possibly TRBD1 for D (6 bases). V was clipped by 8 bases and J by 4 bases, with 18 bases between them. The germline V gene has CDR1 MNHEY and CDR2 SVGAGI. This CDR3 contains 15 residues. This CDR3 is CASQAGAQEYNEQFF. CDR3 DNA: TGTGCCAGCCAGGCAGGGGCCCAGGAATACAATGAGCAGTTCTTC.

V usage is TRBV7-3 and J usage is TRBJ2-5, with D possibly matching TRBD2 (5 bases). The V gene's germline CDR1 is SGHTA and CDR2 FQGTGA. The CDR3 is made up of 13 amino acids. V was shortened by 5 bases and J by 0 bases, with 7 bases between the two germline ends. CDR3 DNA sequence: TGTGCCAGCAGCCTCGGGAACCAAGAGACCCAGTACTTC. Translated: CASSLGNQETQYF.

The genes are TRBV21-1 and TRBJ1-5. TRBV21-1 is a pseudogene. This CDR3 has 15 amino acids. As DNA, the CDR3 is TGTGCCAGCAGCAAACGGGGGGATAGCAATCAGCCCCAGCATTTT. Translated: CASSKRGDSNQPQHF.

V is TRBV10-3 and J is TRBJ2-7; no firm D call. The CDR3 contains 13 residues. Trimming removed 7 bases from V and 2 bases from J, with 12 bases in between. Germline CDR1 and CDR2: ENHRY and SYGVKD. This CDR3 is CAIIGENPYEQYF. CDR3 in DNA: TGTGCCATCATCGGAGAAAACCCCTACGAGCAGTACTTC.

The gene calls are TRBV3-1 (or the pseudogene TRBV3-2) and TRBJ2-7, with D unresolved. V gave up 1 base and J gave up 2 bases, with 12 bases separating them. The CDR3 has 15 residues. Germline V gene data show CDR1 as LGHDT and CDR2 as YNNKEL (reference sequence). CDR3 bases: TGTGCCAGCAGCCAAGGTAACCGCGTAGCCTACGAGCAGTACTTC. Amino acid sequence: CASSQGNRVAYEQYF.